This T cell receptor (beta chain) was documented in a study of cytomegalovirus exposure and HLA in healthy donors. The PCR employed 60 Vbeta primers together with 13 Jbeta primers. The protocol was immunoSEQ multiplex PCR, while the TCRdb copy is restricted to in-frame clones and leaves out a portion. Among about 160,000 clones listed, about 76% were seen once. Germline CDR1 is MDHEN and CDR2 is SYDVKM. CDR3 size: 15 residues. J gave up 2 bases and V 6 bases, and 8 bases lay outside the gene matches. The sequence derives from a female donor in good health and CMV-seronegative. This rearrangement joins TRBV28 to TRBJ2-7, with TRBD2 identical over 9 bases. The source material was PBMCs. DNA for the CDR3: TGTGCCAGCAGCACGACTAGCGGTATGACCTACGAGCAGTACTTC. As protein: CASSTTSGMTYEQYF.